This entry lists 21 T cell receptor beta chains sequenced from one sample in a study of regulatory T cells. Study-level findings and limits: Hydrophobic residues at CDR3 positions 6 and 7 were enriched in conventional CD4+ T cells of CD3G-deficient patients.

The PCR used 52 TRBV and 13 TRBJ primers. Sequencing was performed with immunoSEQ multiplex PCR; in TCRdb, only in-frame clones are kept and a portion is missing. The sample contains about 29,000 clones, around 93% of which appear only once. Their cognate antigens are unknown. Sample: conventional CD4+ T cells sorted from blood. These receptors came from a person aged 18 to 35 with CD3G deficiency.

The chain combines TRBV18 with TRBJ2-3, with 7 bases aligning to TRBD1. The CDR3 loop spans 15 amino acids. Germline-derived CDR1 and CDR2 are KGHSH and LQKENI. The J segment lost 0 bases and the V segment lost 3 bases, leaving 3 bases of the junction unmatched. The CDR3 here is CASSPGTASTDTQYF. CDR3 in DNA: TGTGCCAGCTCACCGGGGACAGCTAGCACAGATACGCAGTATTTT.

V usage is TRBV28 and J usage is TRBJ1-1, with 7 bases that match TRBD1. The CDR3 covers 14 residues. V shed 10 bases and J 1 base; nucleotides not matched to a gene: 9. CDR1 and CDR2 (germline): MDHEN, SYDVKM. The CDR3 here is CATQGMEKNTEAFF. The CDR3 region has the DNA TGTGCCACACAGGGGATGGAGAAGAACACTGAAGCTTTCTTT.

This clone has a single count. The CDR3 coding sequence is TGTGCCAGCAGTTCCCGGGACGGTTGGAATGGGGGCACAGATACGCAGTATTTT. This translates into CASSSRDGWNGGTDTQYF. The chain links TRBV28 to TRBJ2-3, with D perhaps being TRBD1 or TRBD2 (5 bases each). The ends were cut back, 4 bases at V and 1 base at J, with 21 bases in the middle. Germline-derived CDR1 and CDR2 are MDHEN and SYDVKM. CDR3 size: 18 residues.

The J gene is TRBJ2-5, the V gene TRBV25-1, with a tentative D call TRBD2 (6 bases). The V end was cut by 3 bases, the J end by 4 bases, with 9 bases between. This CDR3 comprises 13 residues. Germline assignment: CDR1 MGHDK and CDR2 SYGVNS. The CDR3 spells CASSDGGGETQYF. The CDR3, as DNA: TGTGCCAGCAGTGATGGGGGAGGAGAGACCCAGTACTTC.

DNA of the CDR3: TGTGCCACCAGCAGAGATCGGGGGGGTGAGACCCAGTACTTC. Protein: CATSRDRGGETQYF. The chain recombines TRBV15 with TRBJ2-5, with 8 positions matching TRBD2. The CDR3 is 14 residues long. The V segment lost 0 bases and the J segment 5 bases; nucleotides outside the gene matches: 2. Per the germline V gene, CDR1 is LNHNV and CDR2 is YYDKDF (reference sequence). Filled out from reference TRBV15 and TRBJ2-5, the complete variable domain reads DAMVIQNPRYQVTQFGKPVTLSCSQTLNHNVMYWYQQKSSQAPKLLFHYYDKDFNNEADTPDNFQSRRPNTSFCFLDIRSPGLGDTAMYLCATSRDRGGETQYFGPGTRLLVL.

The chain is built from TRBV6-1 and TRBJ2-7; 7 nucleotides line up with TRBD2. Looked up from germline, CDR1 is MNHNS and CDR2 is SASEGT. Unmatched junction bases numbered 5, after V lost 5 bases and J lost 1 base. CDR3 length: 14 amino acids. The chain's CDR3 is CASSLGRGSYEQYF. CDR3 DNA sequence: TGTGCCAGCAGTTTGGGGAGGGGTTCCTACGAGCAGTACTTC.

The chain combines TRBV11-2 with TRBJ1-1; a weak D match, TRBD1 (5 bases). CDR3 length equals 17 residues. Germline loops: CDR1 SGHAT, CDR2 FQNNGV. Trimming removed 5 bases at V and 1 base at J, with 20 bases between. DNA of the CDR3: TGTGCCAGCAGCGCCGGGGGGGTGGGCAACTGGAACACTGAAGCTTTCTTT. It yields the protein CASSAGGVGNWNTEAFF. The complete variable domain, with remaining parts taken from reference TRBV11-2 and TRBJ1-1, reads EAGVAQSPRYKIIEKRQSVAFWCNPISGHATLYWYQQILGQGPKLLIQFQNNGVVDDSQLPKDRFSAERLKGVDSTLKIQPAKLEDSAVYLCASSAGGVGNWNTEAFFGQGTRLTVV.

This sequence joins TRBV18 and TRBJ1-2, with D unresolved. The germline V gene encodes CDR1 KGHSH and CDR2 LQKENI. V lost 3 bases and J lost 0, with 11 bases in between. This CDR3 has 15 amino acids. CDR3 protein: CASSPAGNSNYGYTF. The DNA for the CDR3 is TGTGCCAGCTCACCTGCGGGGAATTCTAACTATGGCTACACCTTC.

This chain uses TRBV6-4 with TRBJ1-1; possible D gene TRBD1, 5 bases. The germline V gene encodes CDR1 MRHNA and CDR2 SNTAGT. V was trimmed by 11 bases and J by 4 bases, leaving 14 bases between them. CDR3 length equals 12 residues. The CDR3 region is CAPVGGCTEAFF. CDR3 DNA: TGTGCCCCTGTCGGGGGTTGCACTGAAGCTTTCTTT.

This chain links TRBV28 with TRBJ2-3; 9 bases align to TRBD2. Germline-derived CDR1 and CDR2 are MDHEN and SYDVKM. The CDR3 sequence is 15 residues long. With 8 bases clipped from V and 2 bases from J, the junction kept 8 bases outside the gene matches. In nucleotides, the CDR3 is TGTGCCAGCTCCCGAGCGGGAGGATTCACAGATACGCAGTATTTT. It codes for CASSRAGGFTDTQYF.

The chain combines TRBV7-9 with TRBJ2-3; D unclear. This CDR3 is 13 amino acids long. V gave up 4 bases and J gave up 4 bases, with 9 bases separating them. The germline CDR1 and CDR2 sequences are SEHNR and FQNEAQ (reference sequence). The CDR3 region has the DNA TGTGCCAGCAGCTCGTATGGCGCAGATACGCAGTATTTT. This encodes CASSSYGADTQYF.

CDR3 protein: CASSLNEDQPQHF. CDR3 in DNA: TGTGCCAGCAGCTTAAACGAGGATCAGCCCCAGCATTTT. The J gene is TRBJ1-5, the V gene TRBV7-8; D not resolved. The CDR3 sequence is 13 residues long. CDR1 and CDR2 from the germline V gene are SGHVS and FQNEAQ. Trimming stripped 2 bases from V and 5 bases from J, with 7 bases between.

This sequence joins TRBV12-2 and TRBJ2-3; no check of the table's D call, TRBD2, against the DNA was made. TRBV12-2 has pseudogene status. CDR3 length: 13 residues. DNA for the CDR3: TGTGCAAGTCCCTCAAGGAGGGAAGATACGCAGTATTTT. Its protein is CASPSRREDTQYF.

The V and J genes are TRBV5-6 and TRBJ1-1, with D uncertain. The CDR3 is 13 residues long. V was trimmed by 2 bases and J by 2 bases, leaving 7 bases between them. The V gene's germline CDR1 is SGHDT and CDR2 YYEEEE. This chain's CDR3 is CASSFRPNTEAFF. In DNA, the CDR3 is TGTGCCAGCAGCTTCCGGCCCAACACTGAAGCTTTCTTT.

The rearrangement links TRBV21-1 to TRBJ1-1. TRBV21-1 is a pseudogene locus. CDR3 length: 17 amino acids. The CDR3 protein is CASSYPFGGPRRTEAFF. For the CDR3, the DNA is TGTGCCAGCAGCTATCCCTTCGGGGGCCCGAGAAGGACTGAAGCTTTCTTT.

This clone occurred a few times. The chain has TRBV6-6 and TRBJ2-1; no clear D. CDR1 is MNHNY and CDR2 is SVGAGI in the germline V gene (reference sequence). Trimming removed 5 bases from V and 5 bases from J, with 10 bases in between. The CDR3 is 13 amino acids. This chain's CDR3 is CASSAATHNEQFF. In DNA, the CDR3 is TGTGCCAGCAGTGCTGCTACCCACAATGAGCAGTTCTTC.

The rearrangement links TRBV10-3 to TRBJ2-3; tentative D call: TRBD2 (5 bases). Looked up from germline, CDR1 is ENHRY and CDR2 is SYGVKD. Between the trimmed V and J ends, which lost 7 bases and 0 bases, there was a span of 14 bases. CDR3 length: 15 residues. This chain's CDR3 is CAIKFGRVSTDTQYF. CDR3 sequence (DNA): TGTGCCATCAAGTTCGGGCGGGTGAGCACAGATACGCAGTATTTT.

The chain links TRBV6-1 to TRBJ1-5; tentatively, D is TRBD1 (6 bases). Per germline, CDR1 MNHNS and CDR2 SASEGT. This CDR3 contains 14 residues. Trimming cost V 4 bases and J 6 bases, with 13 bases left between them. CDR3 sequence (DNA): TGTGCCAGCAGTGCCTCCAGGGGAAGTCAGCCCCAGCATTTT. The encoded protein is CASSASRGSQPQHF.

V usage is TRBV6-1 and J usage is TRBJ2-2, with 9 bases aligning to TRBD2. The germline V gene has CDR1 MNHNS and CDR2 SASEGT. Unmatched junction bases numbered 6, after V lost 4 bases and J lost 6 bases. The CDR3 is 15 residues long. CDR3 nucleotide sequence: TGTGCCAGCAGTGCACGTAGCGGGAGCTCCGGGGAGCTGTTTTTT. It encodes CASSARSGSSGELFF.

V usage is TRBV19 and J usage is TRBJ1-2; unclear D gene. The CDR3 runs 16 residues. From germline, CDR1 is LNHDA and CDR2 SQIVND (reference sequence). The germline V and J ends were trimmed by 3 bases and 4 bases, with 18 bases remaining between them. CDR3 DNA sequence: TGTGCCAGTAGTATGAAGGCAGACCCTTTGAGCTATGGCTACACCTTC. Amino acids: CASSMKADPLSYGYTF.

The chain joins TRBV28 to TRBJ2-7; the D gene is possibly TRBD1 (6 bases). The CDR3 is made up of 12 amino acids. Trimming removed 6 bases from V and 4 bases from J, with 10 bases in between. Germline V lookup: CDR1 MDHEN, CDR2 SYDVKM. The CDR3 spells CASRKGGYEQYF. The CDR3 region has the DNA TGTGCCAGCAGAAAAGGGGGTTACGAGCAGTACTTC.